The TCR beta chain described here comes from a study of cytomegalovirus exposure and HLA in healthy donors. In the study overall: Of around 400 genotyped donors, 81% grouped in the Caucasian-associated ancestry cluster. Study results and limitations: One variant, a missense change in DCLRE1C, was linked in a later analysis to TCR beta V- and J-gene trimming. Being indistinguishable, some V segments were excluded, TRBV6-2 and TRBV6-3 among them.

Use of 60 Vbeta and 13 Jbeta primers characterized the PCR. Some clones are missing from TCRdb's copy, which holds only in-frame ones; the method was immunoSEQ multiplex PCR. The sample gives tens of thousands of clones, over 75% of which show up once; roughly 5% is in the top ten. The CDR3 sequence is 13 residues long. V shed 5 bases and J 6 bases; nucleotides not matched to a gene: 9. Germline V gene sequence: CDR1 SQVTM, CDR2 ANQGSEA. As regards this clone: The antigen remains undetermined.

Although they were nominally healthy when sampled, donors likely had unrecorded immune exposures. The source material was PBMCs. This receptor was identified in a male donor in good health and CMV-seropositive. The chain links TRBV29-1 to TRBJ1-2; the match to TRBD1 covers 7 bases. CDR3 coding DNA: TGCAGCGTTCAGGGGGGCAGGGAAGATGGCTACACCTTC. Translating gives CSVQGGREDGYTF. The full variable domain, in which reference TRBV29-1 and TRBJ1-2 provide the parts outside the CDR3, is SAVISQKPSRDICQRGTSLTIQCQVDSQVTMMFWYRQQPGQSLTLIATANQGSEATYESGFVIDKFPISRPNLTFSTLTVSNMSPEDSSIYLCSVQGGREDGYTFGSGTRLTVV.